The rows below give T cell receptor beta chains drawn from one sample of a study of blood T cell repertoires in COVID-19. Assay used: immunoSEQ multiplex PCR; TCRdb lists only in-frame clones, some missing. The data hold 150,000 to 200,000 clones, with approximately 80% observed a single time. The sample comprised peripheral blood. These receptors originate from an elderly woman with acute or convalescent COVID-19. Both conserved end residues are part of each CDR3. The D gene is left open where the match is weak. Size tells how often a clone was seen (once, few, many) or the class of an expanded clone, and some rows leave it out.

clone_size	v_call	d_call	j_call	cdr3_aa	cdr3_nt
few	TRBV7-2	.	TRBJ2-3	CASQRWGGTDTQYF	TGTGCCAGTCAACGGTGGGGGGGCACAGATACGCAGTATTTT
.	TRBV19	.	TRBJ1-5	CASSIHQQGSNQPQHF	TGTGCCAGTAGTATACACCAACAGGGCAGCAATCAGCCCCAGCATTTT
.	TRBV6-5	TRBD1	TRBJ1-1	CASKPQGMNTEAFF	TGTGCCAGCAAACCACAGGGGATGAACACTGAAGCTTTCTTT
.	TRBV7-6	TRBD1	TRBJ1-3	CASSLVGQGGNTIYF	TGTGCCAGCAGCTTAGTAGGACAGGGAGGAAACACCATATATTTT
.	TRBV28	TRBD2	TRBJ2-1	CASSWGSGLASPYNEQFF	TGTGCCAGCAGTTGGGGATCAGGACTAGCCAGTCCCTACAATGAGCAGTTCTTC
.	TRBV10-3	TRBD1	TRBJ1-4	CAISGTGGEKLFF	TGTGCCATCAGTGGGACAGGGGGTGAAAAACTGTTTTTT
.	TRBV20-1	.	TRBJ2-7	CSAGQYEQYF	TGCAGTGCTGGACAGTACGAGCAGTACTTC
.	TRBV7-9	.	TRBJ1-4	CASSVRQSANEKLFF	TGTGCCAGCAGCGTCAGACAATCAGCTAATGAAAAACTGTTTTTT
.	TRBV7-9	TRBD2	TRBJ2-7	CASSSSGASYEQYF	TGTGCCAGCAGCTCTAGCGGGGCGTCCTACGAGCAGTACTTC
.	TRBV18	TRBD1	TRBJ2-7	CASSPPDRAHEQYF	TGTGCCAGCTCACCGCCCGACAGGGCCCACGAGCAGTACTTC
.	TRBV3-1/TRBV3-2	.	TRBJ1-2	CASSLTGYGYTF	TGTGCCAGCAGCCTTACAGGGTATGGCTACACCTTC
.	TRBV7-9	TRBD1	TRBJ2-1	CASRHRRDRGSNEQFF	TGTGCCAGCAGGCACCGCCGGGACAGGGGGTCCAATGAGCAGTTCTTC
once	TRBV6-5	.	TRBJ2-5	CASSLTRGETQYF	TGTGCCAGCAGCCTTACTAGAGGAGAGACCCAGTACTTC
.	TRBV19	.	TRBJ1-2	CASSIAQGHSNYGYTF	TGTGCCAGTAGTATCGCACAGGGCCACTCTAACTATGGCTACACCTTC
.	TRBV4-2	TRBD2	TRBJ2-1	CASSVRGDEQFF	TGTGCCAGCAGCGTGCGGGGGGATGAGCAGTTCTTC
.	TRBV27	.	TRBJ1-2	CASSSPSSGAYGYTF	TGTGCCAGCAGTTCCCCATCGTCAGGGGCATATGGCTACACCTTC
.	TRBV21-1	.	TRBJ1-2	CASRSYDRGSFYGYTF	TGTGCCAGCAGATCCTATGACAGGGGAAGTTTCTATGGCTACACCTTC
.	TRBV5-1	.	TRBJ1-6	CASSLAGVVTANSPLHF	TGCGCCAGCAGCTTGGCAGGGGTGGTCACAGCTAATTCACCCCTCCACTTT
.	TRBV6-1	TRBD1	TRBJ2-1	CASSVSWGQGAPYNEQFF	TGTGCCAGCAGTGTTTCCTGGGGCCAGGGGGCGCCTTACAATGAGCAGTTCTTC
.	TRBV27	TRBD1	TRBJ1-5	CASSAGQGANQPQHF	TGTGCCAGCAGTGCGGGACAGGGGGCCAATCAGCCCCAGCATTTT
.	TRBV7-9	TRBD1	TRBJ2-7	CASSWGTGLSYEQYF	TGTGCCAGCAGCTGGGGGACAGGCCTCTCCTACGAGCAGTACTTC
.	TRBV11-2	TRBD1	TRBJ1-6	CASSSGQGASNSPLHF	TGTGCCAGCAGCTCCGGACAGGGGGCTTCGAATTCACCCCTCCACTTT
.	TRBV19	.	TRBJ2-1	CASRGGGSYNEQFF	TGTGCCAGTAGAGGGGGGGGCTCCTACAATGAGCAGTTCTTC
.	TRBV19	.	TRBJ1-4	CASSIAPGEGKLFF	TGTGCCAGTAGTATTGCTCCCGGGGAGGGAAAACTGTTTTTT
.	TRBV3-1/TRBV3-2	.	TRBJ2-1	CASSQGSGTNNEQFF	TGTGCCAGCAGCCAAGGATCCGGGACAAACAATGAGCAGTTCTTC
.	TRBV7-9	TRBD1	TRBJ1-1	CASSVGQANTEAFF	TGTGCCAGCAGCGTGGGACAGGCGAACACTGAAGCTTTCTTT
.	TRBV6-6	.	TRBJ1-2	CASSYADTYGYTF	TGTGCCAGCAGTTACGCAGACACCTATGGCTACACCTTC
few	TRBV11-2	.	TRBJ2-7	CASSRGYEQYF	TGTGCCAGCAGTAGAGGGTACGAGCAGTACTTC
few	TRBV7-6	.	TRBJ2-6	CASSLSLSGANVLTF	TGTGCCAGCAGCTTAAGCCTCTCTGGGGCCAACGTCCTGACTTTC
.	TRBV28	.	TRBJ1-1	CASSLVGPDGTEAFF	TGTGCCAGCAGTTTAGTTGGGCCAGATGGCACTGAAGCTTTCTTT
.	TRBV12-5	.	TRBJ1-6	CASGLEEDSPLHF	TGTGCTAGTGGTTTGGAGGAGGATTCACCCCTCCACTTT
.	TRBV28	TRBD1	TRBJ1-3	CASSAGTGMSYSGNTIYF	TGTGCCAGCAGCGCCGGGACAGGGATGTCCTACTCTGGAAACACCATATATTTT
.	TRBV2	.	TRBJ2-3	CASSPTRDTQYF	TGTGCCAGCAGCCCCACCAGGGATACGCAGTATTTT
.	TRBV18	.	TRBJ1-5	CASSPDSGGNQPQHF	TGTGCCAGCTCACCTGACTCCGGCGGCAATCAGCCCCAGCATTTT
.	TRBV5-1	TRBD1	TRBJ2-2	CASSLDGTAYPGELFF	TGCGCCAGCAGCTTGGATGGGACAGCTTACCCCGGGGAGCTGTTTTTT
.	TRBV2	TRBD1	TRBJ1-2	CASSEGGTGSPLGGYTF	TGTGCCAGCAGTGAAGGAGGGACAGGTTCCCCCTTAGGCGGCTACACCTTC
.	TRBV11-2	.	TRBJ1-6	CASGSSYNSPLHF	TGTGCCAGCGGGAGCTCCTATAATTCACCCCTCCACTTT
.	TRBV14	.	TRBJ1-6	CASSHAISPLHF	TGTGCCAGCAGCCACGCTATCTCACCCCTCCACTTT
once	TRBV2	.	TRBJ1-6	CASFGRLGSPLHF	TGTGCCAGCTTTGGTCGGTTGGGCTCACCCCTCCACTTT
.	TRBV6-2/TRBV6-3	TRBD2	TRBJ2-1	CASSYSRTSLNEQFF	TGTGCCAGCAGTTACTCGAGGACTAGCCTTAATGAGCAGTTCTTC
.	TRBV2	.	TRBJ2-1	CSAPQDGTGAYNEQFF	TGTTCCGCGCCACAAGATGGGACGGGAGCCTACAATGAGCAGTTCTTC
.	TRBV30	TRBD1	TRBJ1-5	CAWGDRSNQPQHF	TGTGCCTGGGGGGACAGGAGCAATCAGCCCCAGCATTTT
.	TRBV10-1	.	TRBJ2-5	CASSGGQGLETQYF	TGCGCCAGCAGTGGGGGCCAGGGGCTTGAGACCCAGTACTTC
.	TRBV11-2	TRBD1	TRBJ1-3	CASSFSLTGSGNTIYF	TGTGCCAGCAGCTTTTCCTTGACAGGGTCTGGAAACACCATATATTTT
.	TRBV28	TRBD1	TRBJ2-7	CASSLSGQGSVEQYF	TGTGCCAGCAGTTTGTCGGGACAGGGTTCAGTCGAGCAGTACTTC
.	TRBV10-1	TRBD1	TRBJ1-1	CASSLDRVGAEAFF	TGCGCCAGCAGCCTGGACAGGGTCGGCGCTGAAGCTTTCTTT
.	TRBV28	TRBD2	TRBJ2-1	CASSPGGGDLDEQFF	TGTGCCAGCAGCCCTGGGGGGGGAGACTTAGATGAGCAGTTCTTC
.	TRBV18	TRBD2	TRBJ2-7	CASSPRGRGDEQYF	TGTGCCAGCTCACCACGAGGGAGGGGCGACGAGCAGTACTTC
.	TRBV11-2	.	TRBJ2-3	CASRSTGADTQYF	TGTGCCAGCAGATCCACCGGGGCAGATACGCAGTATTTT
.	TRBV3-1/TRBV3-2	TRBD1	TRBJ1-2	CASSQETGTGYGYTF	TGTGCCAGCAGCCAAGAGACAGGGACGGGCTATGGCTACACCTTC
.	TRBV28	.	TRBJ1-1	CASSIDRKAFF	TGTGCCAGCAGTATCGACAGGAAAGCTTTCTTT
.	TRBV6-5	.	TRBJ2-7	CASSLERGYEQYF	TGTGCCAGCAGCCTTGAGAGGGGGTACGAGCAGTACTTC
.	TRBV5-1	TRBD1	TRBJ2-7	CASSGDRGFYEQYF	TGCGCCAGCAGCGGGGACAGGGGGTTCTACGAGCAGTACTTC
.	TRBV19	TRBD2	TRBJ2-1	CATAGGAEQFF	TGTGCCACCGCGGGGGGAGCTGAGCAGTTCTTC
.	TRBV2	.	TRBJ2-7	CASSVASTYEQYF	TGTGCCAGCAGTGTAGCTTCCACCTACGAGCAGTACTTC
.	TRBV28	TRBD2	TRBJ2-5	CASSSVAGAQETQYF	TGTGCCAGCAGTTCGGTAGCGGGAGCCCAAGAGACCCAGTACTTC
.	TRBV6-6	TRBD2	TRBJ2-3	CASSARGRGGTDTQYF	TGTGCCAGCAGCGCACGAGGGAGGGGCGGCACAGATACGCAGTATTTT
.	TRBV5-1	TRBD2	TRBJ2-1	CASSARLARVHNEQFF	TGCGCCAGCAGCGCGAGACTAGCTAGGGTGCACAATGAGCAGTTCTTC
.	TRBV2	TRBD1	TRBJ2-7	CASKETGRYEQYF	TGTGCCAGCAAGGAGACAGGGAGATACGAGCAGTACTTC
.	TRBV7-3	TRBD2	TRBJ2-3	CASSLKGASGRGSDTQYF	TGTGCCAGCAGCTTAAAAGGGGCTAGCGGGAGAGGTTCAGATACGCAGTATTTT